The 10 T cell receptor beta chains in this list originate from one sample, sequenced in a study of regulatory T cells in long-lasting Graves disease. Building the TCR beta libraries relied on iRepertoire HTBI primers, and CDR3 regions underwent Arm-PCR. TCRdb re-derived calls from the multiplex PCR reads in MiXCR, one entry per CDR3 protein. The sample lists about 430,000 distinct CDR3 sequences; over 14% were seen once. Time point noted: newly diagnosed GD, antithyroid drugs for less than 3 months. Researchers made the TCR library from RNA that was extracted from PBMCs. The sample was also reused in another study, on T cells in Graves' hyperthyroidism and ophthalmopathy.

The source material was peripheral blood mononuclear cells (PBMCs), sampled at new diagnosis, from a patient treated with antithyroid drugs. These TCRs come from a woman between 35 and 50 years old with Graves disease.

The table lists this clonotype with many counts. The chain has TRBV20-1 and TRBJ2-3, with D hard to call. Looked up from germline, CDR1 is DFQATT and CDR2 is SNEGSKA (reference sequence). This CDR3 region has 15 residues. Trimming pared 3 bases from V and 2 bases from J, leaving 15 bases between. CDR3 DNA sequence: TGCAGTGCTAGCCCAGTGGGCGGCTACACAGATACGCAGTATTTT. It is translated as CSASPVGGYTDTQYF.

This clonotype was seen at least ten times. The rearrangement uses TRBV24-1 and TRBJ2-2; TRBD2 is a possible D gene (6 bases). CDR1 is KGHDR and CDR2 is SFDVKD in the germline V gene. This CDR3 has 16 residues. V lost 5 bases and J lost 6, with 18 bases in between. DNA for the CDR3: TGTGCCACCAGTGGAACGGGAGCTTTGAAGTCCGGGGAGCTGTTTTTT. Protein product: CATSGTGALKSGELFF.

This clonotype appeared many times. The J gene is TRBJ2-7, the V gene TRBV29-1; tentatively, D is TRBD1 (7 bases). The CDR3 is 13 residues long. Trimming removed 3 bases from V and 6 bases from J, with 15 bases in between. The germline V gene has CDR1 SQVTM and CDR2 ANQGSEA. CDR3 protein: CSVDQSGGSEQYF. The CDR3 region has the DNA TGCAGCGTTGACCAATCAGGGGGGTCCGAGCAGTACTTC.

This clonotype was recorded at least ten times. The J gene is TRBJ2-7, the V gene TRBV18; D is unclear. Trimming took off 2 bases at V and 0 bases at J, with 5 bases between the two ends. The CDR3 spans 13 residues. Germline V gives CDR1 KGHSH, CDR2 LQKENI. For the CDR3, the DNA is TGTGCCAGCTCACCAGGGGACTCCTACGAGCAGTACTTC. This sequence encodes CASSPGDSYEQYF.

The chain links TRBV25-1 to TRBJ2-1, with D possibly being TRBD2 (5 bases). The V end lost 1 base, the J end lost 4 bases, and 8 bases lay between the germline ends. Per germline, CDR1 MGHDK and CDR2 SYGVNS. This CDR3 spans 14 amino acids. CDR3 in amino acids: CASSEFTGYNEQFF. The CDR3 DNA follows: TGTGCCAGCAGTGAATTCACGGGGTACAATGAGCAGTTCTTC.

This clonotype was observed at least ten times. This chain uses TRBV15 with TRBJ2-2; 9 nucleotides align to TRBD1. There are 17 residues in the CDR3. Germline V lookup: CDR1 LNHNV, CDR2 YYDKDF (reference sequence). V trimming: 3 bases; J trimming: 7 bases; junction bases outside the gene matches: 12. This chain's CDR3 is CATSSSRDRVENGELFF. The CDR3 DNA is TGTGCCACCAGCAGTTCTCGGGACAGGGTGGAGAACGGGGAGCTGTTTTTT.

This clonotype was observed many times. The chain recombines TRBV11-2 with TRBJ2-7, with 9 bases identical to TRBD2. The CDR3 is 14 amino acids. Trimming removed 5 bases from V and 2 bases from J; junction bases left unmatched: 4. The V gene's germline CDR1 is SGHAT and CDR2 FQNNGV. The CDR3 region has the DNA TGTGCCAGCAGCCCTAGCGGGATTCCCTACGAGCAGTACTTC. Translation: CASSPSGIPYEQYF.

This clonotype was counted many times. The rearrangement links TRBV11-2 to TRBJ1-2, with D uncertain. Germline CDR1 reads SGHAT; CDR2 reads FQNNGV. Trimming pared 5 bases from V and 1 base from J, leaving 14 bases between. CDR3 length: 15 amino acids. The CDR3 loop is CASSPGKGFNYGYTF. CDR3 nucleotide sequence: TGTGCCAGCAGCCCTGGGAAGGGTTTTAACTATGGCTACACCTTC.

This clonotype has a count of ten or more. The rearrangement joins TRBV7-3 to TRBJ2-2; D ambiguous. Trimming left V 0 bases short and J 7 bases short, with 6 bases between. The CDR3 has 13 amino acids. Looked up from germline, CDR1 is SGHTA and CDR2 is FQGTGA. Here the CDR3 reads CASSLTMVGELFF. In DNA, the CDR3 is TGTGCCAGCAGCTTAACCATGGTCGGGGAGCTGTTTTTT.

This clonotype has a handful of counts. This chain connects TRBV6-2 or TRBV6-3 to TRBJ2-7; D is tentatively TRBD1 or TRBD2 (6 bases each). Per the germline V gene, CDR1 is MNHEY and CDR2 is SVGEGT. The CDR3 sequence is 14 residues long. V gave up 0 bases and J gave up 4 bases, with 10 bases separating them. The CDR3 loop is CASSYSAGTYEQYF. CDR3 in DNA: TGTGCCAGCAGTTACTCGGCGGGGACATACGAGCAGTACTTC.